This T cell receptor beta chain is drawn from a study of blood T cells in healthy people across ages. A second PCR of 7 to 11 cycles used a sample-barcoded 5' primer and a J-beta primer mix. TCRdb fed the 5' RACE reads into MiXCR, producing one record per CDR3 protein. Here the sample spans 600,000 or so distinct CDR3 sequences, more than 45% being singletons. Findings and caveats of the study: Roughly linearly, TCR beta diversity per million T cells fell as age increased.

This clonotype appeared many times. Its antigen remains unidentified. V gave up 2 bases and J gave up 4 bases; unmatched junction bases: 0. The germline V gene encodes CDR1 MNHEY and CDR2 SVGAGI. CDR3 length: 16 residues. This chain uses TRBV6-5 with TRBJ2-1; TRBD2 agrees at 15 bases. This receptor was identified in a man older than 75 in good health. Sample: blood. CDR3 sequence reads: CASSYGLAGGYNEQFF. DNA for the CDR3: TGTGCCAGCAGTTACGGACTAGCGGGAGGGTACAATGAGCAGTTCTTC.